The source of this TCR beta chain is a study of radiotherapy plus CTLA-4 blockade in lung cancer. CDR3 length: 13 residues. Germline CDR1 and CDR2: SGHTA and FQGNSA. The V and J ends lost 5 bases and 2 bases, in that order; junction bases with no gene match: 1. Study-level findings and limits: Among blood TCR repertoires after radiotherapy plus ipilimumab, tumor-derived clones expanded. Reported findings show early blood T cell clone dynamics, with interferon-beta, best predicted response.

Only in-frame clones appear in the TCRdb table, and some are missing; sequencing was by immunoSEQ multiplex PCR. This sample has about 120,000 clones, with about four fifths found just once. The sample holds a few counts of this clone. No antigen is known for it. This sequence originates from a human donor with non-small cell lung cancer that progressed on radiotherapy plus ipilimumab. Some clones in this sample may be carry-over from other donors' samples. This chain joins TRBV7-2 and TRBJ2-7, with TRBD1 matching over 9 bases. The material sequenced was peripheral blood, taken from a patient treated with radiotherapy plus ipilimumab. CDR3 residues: CASSRTGAYEQYF. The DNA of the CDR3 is TGTGCCAGCAGCAGGACAGGGGCCTACGAGCAGTACTTC.